Described below is a single T cell receptor (beta chain) sequence and its context. The data were taken from a study of CD8+ T cells in alopecia areata. About the research overall: Tofacitinib administration to treated patients was oral, at 5 to 10 mg twice daily.

Reverse transcribed after extraction, RNA yielded cDNA as the sequencing template. Clones were sequenced by immunoSEQ multiplex PCR, and TCRdb holds only the in-frame ones, with some missing. The table records 150,000 to 190,000 clones, 40% to 65% of them present only once. The CDR3 consists of 12 residues. V gave up 2 bases and J gave up 10 bases, with 9 bases separating them. Germline lookup yields CDR1 GTSNPN and CDR2 SVGIG (reference sequence). The TCR comes from a human donor with alopecia areata. This specimen consisted of CD8+ T cells sorted from blood, obtained at week 0. The chain uses TRBV30 and TRBJ1-6, with a possible D match to TRBD1 (5 bases). In nucleotides, the CDR3 is TGTGCCTGGAGTCCAGGGCCCTCACCCCTCCACTTT. It encodes CAWSPGPSPLHF.